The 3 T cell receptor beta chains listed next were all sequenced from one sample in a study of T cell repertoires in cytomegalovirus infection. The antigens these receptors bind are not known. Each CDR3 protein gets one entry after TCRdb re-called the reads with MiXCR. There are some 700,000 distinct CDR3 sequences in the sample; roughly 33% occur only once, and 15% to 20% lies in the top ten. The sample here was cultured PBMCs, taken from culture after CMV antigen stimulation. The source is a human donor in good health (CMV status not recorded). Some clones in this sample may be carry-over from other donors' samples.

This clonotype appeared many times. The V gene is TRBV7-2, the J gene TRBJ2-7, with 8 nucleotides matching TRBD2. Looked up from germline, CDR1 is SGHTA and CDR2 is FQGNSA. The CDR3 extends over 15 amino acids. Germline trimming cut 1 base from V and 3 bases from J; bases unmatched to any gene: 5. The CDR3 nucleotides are TGTGCCAGCAGCTTAGGACGGGGGGGGATCTACGAGCAGTACTTC. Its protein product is CASSLGRGGIYEQYF.

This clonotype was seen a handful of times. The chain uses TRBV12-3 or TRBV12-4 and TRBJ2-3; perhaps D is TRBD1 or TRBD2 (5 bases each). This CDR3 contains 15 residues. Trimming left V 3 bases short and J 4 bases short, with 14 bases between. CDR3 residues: CASSLGLGAADTQYF. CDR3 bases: TGTGCCAGCAGTTTGGGGCTCGGGGCCGCAGATACGCAGTATTTT.

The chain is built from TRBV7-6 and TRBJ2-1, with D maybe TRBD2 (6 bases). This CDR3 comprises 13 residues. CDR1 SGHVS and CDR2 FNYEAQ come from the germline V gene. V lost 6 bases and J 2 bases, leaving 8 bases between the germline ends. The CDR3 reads CASSGGTYNEQFF. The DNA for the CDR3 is TGTGCCAGCAGTGGCGGGACCTACAATGAGCAGTTCTTC. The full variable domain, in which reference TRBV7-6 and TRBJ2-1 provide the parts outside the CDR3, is GAGVSQSPRYKVTKRGQDVALRCDPISGHVSLYWYRQALGQGPEFLTYFNYEAQQDKSGLPNDRFSAERPEGSISTLTIQRTEQRDSAMYRCASSGGTYNEQFFGPGTRLTVL.